This entry describes one T cell receptor (beta chain). Its antigen remains unknown. The germline CDR1 and CDR2 sequences are MNHEY and SVGAGI. The germline V and J ends were trimmed by 5 bases and 5 bases, with 18 bases remaining between them. The CDR3 consists of 15 residues. Profiling relied on immunoSEQ multiplex PCR, and the TCRdb table lists in-frame clones only, not all of them. Among about 110,000 clones listed, around 80% were seen once. The sample belongs to a study of PD-1 blockade in mismatch repair-deficient tumors. For the study at large: Patients had 11 to 13 mismatch repair-deficient cancer types and were previously treated and progressing. Study-wide findings and caveats: Rapid post-treatment expansion, then contraction, generally preceding radiologic response, marked tumor-resident clones.

PCR or immunohistochemistry showed mismatch repair deficiency in every enrolled patient. A few pembrolizumab responders had their TCRs sequenced. The gene calls are TRBV6-5 and TRBJ1-1; TRBD1 is a possible D gene (5 bases). Sample: peripheral blood, taken just over 59 weeks after starting pembrolizumab. The receptor was isolated from an adult with mismatch repair-deficient cancer. For the CDR3, the DNA is TGTGCCAGCAGTCGGACACGGTTTCTAACAACTGAAGCTTTCTTT. Protein product: CASSRTRFLTTEAFF.